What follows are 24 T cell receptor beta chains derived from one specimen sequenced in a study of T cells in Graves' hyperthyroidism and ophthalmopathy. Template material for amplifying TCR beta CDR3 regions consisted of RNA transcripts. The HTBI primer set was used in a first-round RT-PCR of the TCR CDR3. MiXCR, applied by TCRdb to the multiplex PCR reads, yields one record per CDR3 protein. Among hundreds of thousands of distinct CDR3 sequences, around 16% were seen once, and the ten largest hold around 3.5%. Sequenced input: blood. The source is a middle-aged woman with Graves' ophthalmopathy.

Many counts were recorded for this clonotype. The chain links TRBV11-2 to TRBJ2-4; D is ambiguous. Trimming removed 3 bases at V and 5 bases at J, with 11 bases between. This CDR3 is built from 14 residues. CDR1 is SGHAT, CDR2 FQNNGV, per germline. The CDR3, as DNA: TGTGCCAGCAGCTTTCGGGCAGACCAAAACATTCAGTACTTC. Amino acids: CASSFRADQNIQYF. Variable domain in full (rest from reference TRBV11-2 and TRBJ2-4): EAGVAQSPRYKIIEKRQSVAFWCNPISGHATLYWYQQILGQGPKLLIQFQNNGVVDDSQLPKDRFSAERLKGVDSTLKIQPAKLEDSAVYLCASSFRADQNIQYFGAGTRLSVL.

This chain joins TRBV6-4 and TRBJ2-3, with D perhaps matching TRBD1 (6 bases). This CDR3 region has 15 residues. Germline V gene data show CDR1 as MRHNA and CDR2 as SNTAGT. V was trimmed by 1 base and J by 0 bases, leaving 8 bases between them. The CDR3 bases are TGTGCCAGCAGTGACTTAACAGGGAGCACAGATACGCAGTATTTT. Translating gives CASSDLTGSTDTQYF.

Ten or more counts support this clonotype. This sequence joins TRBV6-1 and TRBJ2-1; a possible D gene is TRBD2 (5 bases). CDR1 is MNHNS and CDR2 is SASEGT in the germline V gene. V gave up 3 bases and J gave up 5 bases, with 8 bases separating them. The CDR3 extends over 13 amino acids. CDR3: CASSDYGNNEQFF. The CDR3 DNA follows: TGTGCCAGCAGTGATTACGGGAACAATGAGCAGTTCTTC.

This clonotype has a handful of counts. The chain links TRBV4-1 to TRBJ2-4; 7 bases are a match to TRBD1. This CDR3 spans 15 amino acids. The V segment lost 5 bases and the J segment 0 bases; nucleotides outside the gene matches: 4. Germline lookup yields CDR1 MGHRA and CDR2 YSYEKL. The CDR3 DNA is TGCGCCAGCAGCGAGGGGGCGAGAGCCAAAAACATTCAGTACTTC. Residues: CASSEGARAKNIQYF.

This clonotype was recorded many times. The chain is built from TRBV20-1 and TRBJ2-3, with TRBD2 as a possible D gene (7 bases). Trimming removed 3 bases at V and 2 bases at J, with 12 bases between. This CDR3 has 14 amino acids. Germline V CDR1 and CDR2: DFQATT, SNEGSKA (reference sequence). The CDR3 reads CSASEGGPTDTQYF. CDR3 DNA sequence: TGCAGTGCTAGTGAGGGGGGGCCCACAGATACGCAGTATTTT.

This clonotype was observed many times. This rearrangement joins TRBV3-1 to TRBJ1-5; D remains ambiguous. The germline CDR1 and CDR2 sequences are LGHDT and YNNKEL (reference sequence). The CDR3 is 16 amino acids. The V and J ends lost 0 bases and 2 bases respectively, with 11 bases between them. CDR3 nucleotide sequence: TGTGCCAGCAGCCAAGAACCGGGGTCGGGCAATCAGCCCCAGCATTTT. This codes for CASSQEPGSGNQPQHF.

In nucleotides, the CDR3 is TGCAGCGTTGAAGGTCAGGGGGACGGCTACACCTTC. Translating it yields CSVEGQGDGYTF. The chain links TRBV29-1 to TRBJ1-2; 7 bases are a match to TRBD1. Germline lookup yields CDR1 SQVTM and CDR2 ANQGSEA. V lost 1 base and J lost 8; bases outside the gene matches: 4. The CDR3 has 12 amino acids. The complete variable domain, with remaining parts taken from reference TRBV29-1 and TRBJ1-2, reads SAVISQKPSRDICQRGTSLTIQCQVDSQVTMMFWYRQQPGQSLTLIATANQGSEATYESGFVIDKFPISRPNLTFSTLTVSNMSPEDSSIYLCSVEGQGDGYTFGSGTRLTVV.

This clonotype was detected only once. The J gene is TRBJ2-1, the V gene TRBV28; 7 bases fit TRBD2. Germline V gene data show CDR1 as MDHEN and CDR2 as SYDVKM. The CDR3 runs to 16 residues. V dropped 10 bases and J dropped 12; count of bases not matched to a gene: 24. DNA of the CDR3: TGTGCCACTAAGGGCGGGAGTTCCCGTCTTTTATCCGGGCAGTTCTTC. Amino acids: CATKGGSSRLLSGQFF.

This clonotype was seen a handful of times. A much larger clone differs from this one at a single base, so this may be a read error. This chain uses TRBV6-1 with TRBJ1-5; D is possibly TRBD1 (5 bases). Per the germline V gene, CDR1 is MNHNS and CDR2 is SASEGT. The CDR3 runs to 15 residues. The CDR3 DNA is TGTGCCAGCGCTGTCCTAGGACGGGGCAATCAGCCCCAGCGTTTT. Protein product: CASAVLGRGNQPQRF.

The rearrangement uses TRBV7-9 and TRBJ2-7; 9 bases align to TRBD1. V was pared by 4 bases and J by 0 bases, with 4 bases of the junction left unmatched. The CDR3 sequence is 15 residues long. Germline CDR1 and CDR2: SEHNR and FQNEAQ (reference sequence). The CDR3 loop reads CASSSGTGISYEQYF. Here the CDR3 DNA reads TGTGCCAGCAGCTCCGGGACAGGGATCTCCTACGAGCAGTACTTC. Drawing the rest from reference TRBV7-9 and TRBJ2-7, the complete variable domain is DTGVSQNPRHKITKRGQNVTFRCDPISEHNRLYWYRQTLGQGPEFLTYFQNEAQLEKSRLLSDRFSAERPKGSFSTLEIQRTEQGDSAMYLCASSSGTGISYEQYFGPGTRLTVT.

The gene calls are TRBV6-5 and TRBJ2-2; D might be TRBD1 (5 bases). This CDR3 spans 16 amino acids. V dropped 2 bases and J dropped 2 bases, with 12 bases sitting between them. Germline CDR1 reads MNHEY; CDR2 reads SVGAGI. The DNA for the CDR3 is TGTGCCAGCAGTTACGGCAGGGCCAGAAACACCGGGGAGCTGTTTTTT. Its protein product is CASSYGRARNTGELFF.

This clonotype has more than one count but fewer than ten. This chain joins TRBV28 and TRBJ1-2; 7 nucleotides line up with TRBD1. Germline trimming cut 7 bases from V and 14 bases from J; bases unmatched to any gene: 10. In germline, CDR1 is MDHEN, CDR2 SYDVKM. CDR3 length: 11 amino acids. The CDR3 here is CASNRQGRETF. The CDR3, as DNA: TGTGCCAGCAATAGACAGGGCAGAGAAACCTTC.

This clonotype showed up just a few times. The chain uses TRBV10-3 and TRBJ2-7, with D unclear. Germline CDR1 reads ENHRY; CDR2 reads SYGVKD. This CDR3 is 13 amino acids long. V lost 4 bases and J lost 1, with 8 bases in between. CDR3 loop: CAISVQLSYEQYF. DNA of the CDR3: TGTGCCATCAGTGTTCAGTTATCCTACGAGCAGTACTTC.

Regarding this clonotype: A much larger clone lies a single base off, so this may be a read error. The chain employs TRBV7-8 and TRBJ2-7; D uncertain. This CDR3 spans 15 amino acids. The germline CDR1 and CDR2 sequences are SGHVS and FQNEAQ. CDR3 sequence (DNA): TGTACCAGCAGCTTAGGAGTGGGCAGACCCTACGAGCAGTACTTC. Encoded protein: CTSSLGVGRPYEQYF.

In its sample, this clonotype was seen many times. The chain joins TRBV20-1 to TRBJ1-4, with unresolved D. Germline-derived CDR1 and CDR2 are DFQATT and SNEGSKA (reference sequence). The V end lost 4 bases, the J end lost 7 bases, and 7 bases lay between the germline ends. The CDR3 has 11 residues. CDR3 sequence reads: CSAILGEKLFF. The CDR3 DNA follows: TGCAGTGCTATCCTGGGTGAAAAACTGTTTTTT.

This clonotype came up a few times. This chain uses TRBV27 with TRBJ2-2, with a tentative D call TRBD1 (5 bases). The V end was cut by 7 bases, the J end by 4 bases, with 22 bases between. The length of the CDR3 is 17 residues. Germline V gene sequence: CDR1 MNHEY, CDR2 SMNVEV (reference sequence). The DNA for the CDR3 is TGTGCCAGCACCTCGGTCTACAGGACCTATATCACCGGGGAGCTGTTTTTT. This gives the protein CASTSVYRTYITGELFF.

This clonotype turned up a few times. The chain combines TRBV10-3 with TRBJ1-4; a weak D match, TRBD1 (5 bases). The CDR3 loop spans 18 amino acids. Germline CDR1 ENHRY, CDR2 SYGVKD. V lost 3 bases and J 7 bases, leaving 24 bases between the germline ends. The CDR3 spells CAISDQLGGGSRSEKLFF. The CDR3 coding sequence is TGTGCCATCAGTGACCAACTCGGTGGGGGGAGTCGTAGTGAAAAACTGTTTTTT.

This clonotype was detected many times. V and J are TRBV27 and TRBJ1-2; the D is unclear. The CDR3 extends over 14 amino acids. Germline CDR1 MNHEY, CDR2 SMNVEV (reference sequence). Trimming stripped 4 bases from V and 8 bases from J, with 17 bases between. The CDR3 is CASSSPGGMGGYTF. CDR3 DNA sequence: TGTGCCAGCAGTTCCCCCGGTGGGATGGGGGGCTACACCTTC.

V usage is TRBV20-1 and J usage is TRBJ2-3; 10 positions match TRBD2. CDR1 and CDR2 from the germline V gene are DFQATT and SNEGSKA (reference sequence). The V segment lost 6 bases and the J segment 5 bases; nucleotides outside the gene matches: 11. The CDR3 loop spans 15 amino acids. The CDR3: CSAARSGGAGDTQYF. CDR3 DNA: TGCAGTGCCGCGAGGAGCGGGGGGGCCGGAGATACGCAGTATTTT.

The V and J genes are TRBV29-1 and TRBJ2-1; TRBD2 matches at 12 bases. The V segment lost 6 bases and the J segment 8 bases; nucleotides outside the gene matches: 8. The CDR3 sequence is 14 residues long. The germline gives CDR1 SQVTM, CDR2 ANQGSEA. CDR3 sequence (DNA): TGCAGCGTCACAACTAGCGGGAGGATCCATGAGCAGTTCTTC. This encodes CSVTTSGRIHEQFF.

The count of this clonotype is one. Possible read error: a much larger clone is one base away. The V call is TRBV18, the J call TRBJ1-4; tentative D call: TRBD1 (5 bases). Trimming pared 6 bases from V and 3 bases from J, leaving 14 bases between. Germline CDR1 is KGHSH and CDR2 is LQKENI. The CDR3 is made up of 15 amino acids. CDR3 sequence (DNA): TGTGCCAGCTCCCTCACGGCGGGGCCTAATGAAAAACTGTTTTTT. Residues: CASSLTAGPNEKLFF. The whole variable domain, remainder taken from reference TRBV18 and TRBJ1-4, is NAGVMQNPRHLVRRRGQEARLRCSPMKGHSHVYWYRQLPEEGLKFMVYLQKENIIDESGMPKERFSAEFPKEGPSILRIQQVVRGDSAAYFCASSLTAGPNEKLFFGSGTQLSVL.

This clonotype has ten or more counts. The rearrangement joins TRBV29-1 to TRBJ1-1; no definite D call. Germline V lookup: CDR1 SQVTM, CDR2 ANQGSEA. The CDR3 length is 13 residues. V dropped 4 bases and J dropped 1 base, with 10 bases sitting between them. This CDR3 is CSVVFWENTEAFF. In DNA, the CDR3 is TGCAGCGTTGTATTCTGGGAGAACACTGAAGCTTTCTTT.

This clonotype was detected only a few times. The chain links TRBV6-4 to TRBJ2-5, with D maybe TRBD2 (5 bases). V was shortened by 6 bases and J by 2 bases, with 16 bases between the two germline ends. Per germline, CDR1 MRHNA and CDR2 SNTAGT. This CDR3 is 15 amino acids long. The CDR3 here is CASSLAPGRQETQYF. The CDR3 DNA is TGTGCCAGCAGCTTGGCCCCGGGAAGGCAAGAGACCCAGTACTTC.

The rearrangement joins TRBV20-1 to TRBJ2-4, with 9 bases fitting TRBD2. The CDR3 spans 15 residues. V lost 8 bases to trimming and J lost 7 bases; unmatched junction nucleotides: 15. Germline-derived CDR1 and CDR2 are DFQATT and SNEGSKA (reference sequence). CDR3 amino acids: CSTREGAGGTNIQYF. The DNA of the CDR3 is TGCAGTACCCGAGAGGGGGCGGGGGGGACGAACATTCAGTACTTC.